This T cell receptor (beta chain) derives from a study of cytomegalovirus exposure and HLA in healthy donors. The PCR contained 60 Vbeta and 13 Jbeta primers. Clones were read by immunoSEQ multiplex PCR, and TCRdb kept only the in-frame ones, dropping some. This repertoire shows 110,000 to 150,000 clones, about three quarters found once; its top ten account for under 1.5%. General observations from the study: Overall, around 160 TCR beta chains were annotated as cytomegalovirus-associated. Data from an earlier analysis indicated that most TCR beta V segments were productive either about 90% or about 30% of the time. Donors were assumed by presence/absence analyses to have roughly uniform sequencing depth. Common viral pathogens were later found to be apparently linked to several of the most significant clusters.

Per the germline V gene, CDR1 is SNHLY and CDR2 is FYNNEI. CDR3 length equals 14 residues. The ends were cut back, 7 bases at V and 2 bases at J, with 14 bases in the middle. Note on this clone: The antigen remains unidentified.

Sequenced sample: PBMCs. The chain recombines TRBV2 with TRBJ2-5; tentatively, D is TRBD2 (6 bases). The TCR was taken from a male donor in good health and CMV-seropositive. The CDR3 loop is CASKGLATQETQYF. CDR3 in DNA: TGTGCCAGCAAGGGGCTAGCGACTCAAGAGACCCAGTACTTC.